This passage covers 16 T cell receptor beta chains from one sample sequenced in a study of Graves' ophthalmopathy and Graves' hyperthyroidism. The authors amplified TCR beta CDR3 regions, and they did so from RNA transcripts for repertoire sequencing. Amplification began with first-round RT-PCR using HTBI primers, then second-round multiplex PCR was performed. TCRdb reprocessed the multiplex PCR reads with MiXCR, giving one entry per CDR3 protein. The data contain approximately 380,000 distinct CDR3 sequences, under 25% of them singletons. The material sequenced was peripheral blood. The receptors shown here come from a woman aged 18-35 years with stable Graves' hyperthyroidism.

The sample holds a few counts of this clonotype. The CDR3 region is CASSLQAGGYTF. CDR3 coding DNA: TGTGCCAGCAGTTTGCAAGCGGGTGGCTACACCTTC. The J gene is TRBJ1-2, the V gene TRBV12-3 or TRBV12-4; D is ambiguous. V was shortened by 3 bases and J by 7 bases, with 9 bases between the two germline ends. The CDR3 consists of 12 residues.

This clonotype was recorded many times. The chain has TRBV4-3 and TRBJ2-2; TRBD2 is a possible D gene (5 bases). The CDR3 covers 18 residues. Looked up from germline, CDR1 is LGHNA and CDR2 is YSLEER. V was shortened by 0 bases and J by 0 bases, with 14 bases between the two germline ends. The CDR3 is CASSQDRGHYSNTGELFF. The CDR3 bases are TGCGCCAGCAGCCAAGATCGAGGGCACTACTCGAACACCGGGGAGCTGTTTTTT.

This clonotype was seen many times. The chain uses TRBV19 and TRBJ2-3; D call uncertain. The germline CDR1 and CDR2 sequences are LNHDA and SQIVND (reference sequence). This CDR3 has 13 residues. V was pared by 0 bases and J by 4 bases, with 5 bases between. CDR3 sequence (DNA): TGTGCCAGTAGTATAGAAGGCGCAGATACGCAGTATTTT. It encodes CASSIEGADTQYF.

The table lists this clonotype with many counts. The chain recombines TRBV10-3 with TRBJ2-7, with D unclear. The V and J ends lost 4 bases and 1 base respectively, with 14 bases between them. The V gene's germline CDR1 is ENHRY and CDR2 SYGVKD. The CDR3 is 15 amino acids. CDR3 sequence reads: CAISGISRASYEQYF. DNA for the CDR3: TGTGCCATCAGTGGGATAAGTCGGGCATCCTACGAGCAGTACTTC.

The sample holds many counts of this clonotype. This chain joins TRBV20-1 and TRBJ1-5; D is unresolved. The length of the CDR3 is 15 residues. The germline CDR1 and CDR2 sequences are DFQATT and SNEGSKA (reference sequence). The V and J ends lost 2 bases and 1 base respectively, with 12 bases between them. The CDR3 is CSARLAGVSNQPQHF. DNA of the CDR3: TGCAGTGCTAGATTGGCGGGTGTGAGCAATCAGCCCCAGCATTTT.

This chain links TRBV28 with TRBJ2-5; TRBD1 aligns across 9 bases. This CDR3 contains 17 residues. Looked up from germline, CDR1 is MDHEN and CDR2 is SYDVKM. V lost 4 bases and J lost 6; bases outside the gene matches: 15. The CDR3 here is CASSSSPWGQGPKTQYF. In DNA, the CDR3 is TGTGCCAGCAGTTCATCCCCGTGGGGACAGGGACCAAAGACCCAGTACTTC. Complete variable domain (other parts from reference TRBV28 and TRBJ2-5): DVKVTQSSRYLVKRTGEKVFLECVQDMDHENMFWYRQDPGLGLRLIYFSYDVKMKEKGDIPEGYSVSREKKERFSLILESASTNQTSMYLCASSSSPWGQGPKTQYFGPGTRLLVL.

This clonotype was seen many times. The V and J genes are TRBV12-3 or TRBV12-4 and TRBJ2-5; no clear D gene. The V end was cut by 5 bases, the J end by 0 bases, with 19 bases between. The CDR3 spans 17 residues. This chain's CDR3 is CASSNRIGLANQETQYF. CDR3 nucleotide sequence: TGTGCCAGCAGTAATCGGATCGGATTAGCAAACCAAGAGACCCAGTACTTC.

V is TRBV6-2 or TRBV6-3 and J is TRBJ2-2; D unresolved. V lost 5 bases to trimming and J lost 7 bases, with 11 bases between them. CDR1 and CDR2 (germline): MNHEY, SVGEGT. This CDR3 is 13 amino acids long. CDR3: CASSPQTGGELFF. The CDR3 DNA reads TGTGCCAGCAGTCCACAGACCGGCGGGGAGCTGTTTTTT.

The chain links TRBV20-1 to TRBJ2-7; D ambiguous. The CDR3 has 12 amino acids. The V gene's germline CDR1 is DFQATT and CDR2 SNEGSKA (reference sequence). The ends were cut back, 5 bases at V and 4 bases at J, with 12 bases in the middle. CDR3 DNA sequence: TGCAGTGCTGGATCAGCTGGATACGAGCAGTACTTC. Translated, it gives CSAGSAGYEQYF.

In its sample, this clonotype was seen a few times. The chain has TRBV6-1 and TRBJ1-1; perhaps TRBD1 as D (6 bases). V gave up 7 bases and J gave up 8 bases, with 17 bases separating them. The germline V gene has CDR1 MNHNS and CDR2 SASEGT. The CDR3 extends over 13 amino acids. The CDR3, as DNA: TGTGCCAGCATCCTAACAGGGAAGCACGAAGCTTTCTTT. It specifies CASILTGKHEAFF.

V is TRBV7-8 and J is TRBJ1-1; D is uncertain. This CDR3 has 15 residues. Looked up from germline, CDR1 is SGHVS and CDR2 is FQNEAQ. V was cut by 5 bases and J by 0 bases, with 13 bases left in between. CDR3: CASSQDDDMNTEAFF. The CDR3 coding sequence is TGTGCCAGCAGCCAGGATGACGATATGAACACTGAAGCTTTCTTT.

The chain uses TRBV5-5 and TRBJ1-2; the D gene is possibly TRBD1 (6 bases). V was clipped by 1 base and J by 3 bases, with 10 bases between them. The CDR3 covers 14 residues. Looked up from germline, CDR1 is SGHKS and CDR2 is YYEKEE (reference sequence). The CDR3, as DNA: TGTGCCAGCAGCTTGTGGGGGGCAGACTATGGCTACACCTTC. Protein: CASSLWGADYGYTF. Full variable domain (missing parts from reference TRBV5-5 and TRBJ1-2): DAGVTQSPTHLIKTRGQQVTLRCSPISGHKSVSWYQQVLGQGPQFIFQYYEKEERGRGNFPDRFSARQFPNYSSELNVNALLLGDSALYLCASSLWGADYGYTFGSGTRLTVV.

The chain is built from TRBV6-2 or TRBV6-3 and TRBJ2-7; no clear D gene. Between the trimmed V and J ends, which lost 9 bases and 6 bases, there was a span of 18 bases. Germline-derived CDR1 and CDR2 are MNHEY and SVGEGT. This CDR3 comprises 13 residues. CDR3 region: CASGGWSWGEQYF. Here the CDR3 DNA reads TGTGCCAGTGGCGGCTGGTCTTGGGGCGAGCAGTACTTC.

The chain carries TRBV7-9 and TRBJ1-2, with 7 bases fitting TRBD1. Trimming cost V 4 bases and J 6 bases; bases outside gene matches: 8. CDR3 size: 14 residues. Germline V gene sequence: CDR1 SEHNR, CDR2 FQNEAQ (reference sequence). DNA for the CDR3: TGTGCCAGCAGCTCACCGGGACAGCCTCATGGCTACACCTTC. Amino acids: CASSSPGQPHGYTF. The variable domain in full, completed from reference TRBV7-9 and TRBJ1-2, reads DTGVSQNPRHKITKRGQNVTFRCDPISEHNRLYWYRQTLGQGPEFLTYFQNEAQLEKSRLLSDRFSAERPKGSFSTLEIQRTEQGDSAMYLCASSSPGQPHGYTFGSGTRLTVV.

This clonotype was seen a few times. The CDR3 protein is CASSLRTSGGSSYEQYF. The CDR3 DNA reads TGTGCCAGCAGCTTGCGGACTAGCGGCGGAAGCTCCTACGAGCAGTACTTC. The rearrangement links TRBV5-4 to TRBJ2-7; 10 positions agree with TRBD2. The CDR3 totals 17 residues. V shed 1 base and J 0 bases; nucleotides not matched to a gene: 7. Germline V CDR1 and CDR2: SGHNT, YYREEE (reference sequence).

This clonotype came up many times. CDR3 sequence reads: CASSLSILPAFF. The DNA for the CDR3 is TGTGCCAGCAGTTTATCCATTCTCCCAGCTTTCTTT. The J gene is TRBJ1-1, the V gene TRBV28, with D hard to call. V lost 1 base and J lost 10, with 10 bases in between. CDR3 length equals 12 residues. Germline V gives CDR1 MDHEN, CDR2 SYDVKM.